This entry describes one TCR beta chain. What it binds is not known. The data stem from a study of cytomegalovirus exposure and HLA in healthy donors. TCRdb's table, derived via immunoSEQ multiplex PCR, lists solely in-frame clones and lacks some. The repertoire holds 50,000 to 80,000 clones, with 85% to 90% as singletons. This CDR3 comprises 16 residues. Trimming pared 5 bases from V and 4 bases from J, leaving 15 bases between. Germline CDR1 reads SGHTA; CDR2 reads FQGNSA. The study's findings and limits: The study found most TCR sequences rare, yet found some public TCRs in many donors. Reports credit the classifier with highly specific, highly sensitive diagnosis of cytomegalovirus status.

What was sequenced was PBMCs. The TCR was taken from a woman younger than 30 in good health and CMV-seronegative. V usage is TRBV7-2 and J usage is TRBJ2-6, with D maybe TRBD2 (7 bases). CDR3 nucleotides: TGTGCCAGCAGCCCCCAACGGGGGGCCGGGGCCAACGTCCTGACTTTC. Amino acids: CASSPQRGAGANVLTF.